This record concerns one T cell receptor beta chain sequence. The sample is drawn from a study of technical replicates of blood from a handful of donors. Germline V gives CDR1 SGHTA, CDR2 FQGNSA. The CDR3 totals 18 residues. With V trimmed by 3 bases and J by 0 bases, 9 bases remained unmatched. Assay: immunoSEQ multiplex PCR; the TCRdb copy retains only in-frame clones and omits some. The sample records 55,000 to 80,000 clones, roughly 98% being singletons. Source material: T cells isolated from PBMCs. V gene TRBV7-2 combines with J gene TRBJ2-2, with TRBD2 matching 8 bases. The receptor was derived from a human donor in good health. The CDR3 loop reads CASSFPGLGATNTGELFF. As DNA, the CDR3 is TGTGCCAGCAGCTTTCCGGGACTAGGGGCCACGAACACCGGGGAGCTGTTTTTT. Drawing the rest from reference TRBV7-2 and TRBJ2-2, the complete variable domain is GAGVSQSPSNKVTEKGKDVELRCDPISGHTALYWYRQSLGQGLEFLIYFQGNSAPDKSGLPSDRFSAERTGGSVSTLTIQRTQQEDSAVYLCASSFPGLGATNTGELFFGEGSRLTVL.